A single sample is the source of the 10 T cell receptor beta chains below, sequenced in a study of blood T cell repertoires in COVID-19. The repertoire was sequenced with immunoSEQ multiplex PCR; TCRdb's copy has only in-frame clones and lacks some. The table has fewer than 90,000 clones, 90% to 95% seen once. Source material: peripheral blood. These receptors came from a human donor with active COVID-19. The donor label of this sample is uncertain.

CDR3 DNA: TGTGCCAGCAGCTTAGGCGGGACCAGCACAGATACGCAGTATTTT. Translated, it gives CASSLGGTSTDTQYF. V usage is TRBV7-2 and J usage is TRBJ2-3; TRBD2 is a possible D gene (6 bases). CDR1 and CDR2 (germline): SGHTA, FQGNSA. The ends were cut back, 1 base at V and 0 bases at J, with 8 bases in the middle. The CDR3 has 15 amino acids.

J is TRBJ2-3 and V is TRBV7-9; D possibly corresponds to TRBD2 (5 bases). Germline CDR1 and CDR2: SEHNR and FQNEAQ (reference sequence). V lost 7 bases, J lost 5 bases, and 10 bases lay in between. This CDR3 is 12 amino acids long. CDR3 bases: TGTGCCAGCACGGACGCGGGAGATACGCAGTATTTT. Its translation is CASTDAGDTQYF.

The J gene is TRBJ2-7, the V gene TRBV5-1, with a tentative D call TRBD2 (5 bases). This CDR3 spans 11 amino acids. Trimming cost V 6 bases and J 7 bases, with 11 bases left between them. Germline assignment: CDR1 SGHRS and CDR2 YFSETQ. CDR3 region: CASKGGWEQYF. As DNA, the CDR3 is TGCGCCAGCAAGGGCGGGTGGGAGCAGTACTTC.

The chain links TRBV6-1 to TRBJ2-2, with a tentative D call TRBD2 (7 bases). V lost 0 bases, J lost 1 base, and 12 bases lay in between. The CDR3 is made up of 17 amino acids. The germline V gene encodes CDR1 MNHNS and CDR2 SASEGT. As DNA, the CDR3 is TGTGCCAGCAGTGAAGCAGGCGGGGGCCTGAACACCGGGGAGCTGTTTTTT. The encoded protein is CASSEAGGGLNTGELFF.

This clone came up once. The rearrangement uses TRBV6-6 and TRBJ1-3, with D unclear. CDR3 size: 15 residues. CDR1 and CDR2 from the germline V gene are MNHNY and SVGAGI (reference sequence). The germline V and J ends were trimmed by 7 bases and 0 bases, with 13 bases remaining between them. The CDR3 sequence: CASIKGRISGNTIYF. DNA of the CDR3: TGTGCCAGCATCAAAGGGAGGATCTCTGGAAACACCATATATTTT.

This chain uses TRBV6-5 with TRBJ2-7, with D hard to call. In germline, CDR1 is MNHEY, CDR2 SVGAGI. V was cut by 0 bases and J by 6 bases, with 12 bases left in between. CDR3 length equals 14 residues. The CDR3 nucleotides are TGTGCCAGCAGTTACTCGAACGCCCGCGGCGAGCAGTACTTC. Translation gives CASSYSNARGEQYF.

The J gene is TRBJ1-1, the V gene TRBV12-3 or TRBV12-4; D gene ambiguous. The CDR3 sequence is 13 residues long. V gave up 5 bases and J gave up 3 bases, with 10 bases separating them. As DNA, the CDR3 is TGTGCCAGCAGTCCCACAGTTTACACTGAAGCTTTCTTT. Translating gives CASSPTVYTEAFF.

About this clone: One end of the junction does not line up with germline, which may come from a read error. The rearrangement joins TRBV7-2 to TRBJ2-3; D remains unclear. The germline gives CDR1 SGHTA, CDR2 FQGNSA. The CDR3 covers 15 residues. The CDR3 sequence is CASSLAPDWAETQYF. The CDR3 DNA reads TGTGCCAGCAGCTTAGCGCCTGATTGGGCAGAAACGCAGTATTTT.

The rearrangement uses TRBV27 and TRBJ2-3; TRBD1 matches at 11 bases. The CDR3 contains 17 residues. V lost 1 base to trimming and J lost 4 bases; unmatched junction nucleotides: 7. Germline assignment: CDR1 MNHEY and CDR2 SMNVEV (reference sequence). This CDR3 is CASSLLKGTGGPDTQYF. CDR3 nucleotides: TGTGCCAGCAGTTTATTAAAGGGGACAGGGGGGCCAGATACGCAGTATTTT.

This clone was counted between two and nine times. CDR3 in amino acids: CASSPPGQGYEQYF. The DNA of the CDR3 is TGCGCCAGCAGCCCTCCGGGACAGGGTTACGAGCAGTACTTC. The rearrangement links TRBV5-1 to TRBJ2-7; 9 nucleotides line up with TRBD1. This CDR3 spans 14 amino acids. V was pared by 4 bases and J by 4 bases, with 6 bases of the junction left unmatched. Germline V CDR1 and CDR2: SGHRS, YFSETQ. Full variable domain (remainder filled in from reference TRBV5-1 and TRBJ2-7): KAGVTQTPRYLIKTRGQQVTLSCSPISGHRSVSWYQQTPGQGLQFLFEYFSETQRNKGNFPGRFSGRQFSNSRSEMNVSTLELGDSALYLCASSPPGQGYEQYFGPGTRLTVT.